This T cell receptor beta chain was recovered during a study of regulatory T cells in long-lasting Graves disease. The CDR3 consists of 14 residues. The germline gives CDR1 MNHEY, CDR2 SVGEGT. The V segment lost 6 bases and the J segment 2 bases; nucleotides outside the gene matches: 2. Regarding time point: persistent/refractory GD, antithyroid drugs over 5 years with positive TRAb. PBMCs were the source of the RNA used for TCR sequencing. It was by American Thyroid Association guidelines that Graves' disease was diagnosed. Patients came from an endocrinology department in Xi'an, China. Libraries of TCR beta came from iRepertoire HTBI primers plus Arm-PCR of CDR3 regions. TCRdb called the multiplex PCR reads again in MiXCR, with one record for every CDR3 protein. The sample carries 300,000 to 350,000 distinct CDR3 sequences, 15% to 20% recorded once.

This specimen was peripheral blood mononuclear cells (PBMCs), taken when the disease was refractory, from a patient treated with antithyroid drugs. This clonotype was sampled from a female donor with Graves disease. The V and J genes are TRBV6-2 or TRBV6-3 and TRBJ1-3; the match to TRBD1 covers 9 bases. In nucleotides, the CDR3 is TGTGCCAGCAGACGACAGGGGGCTGGAAACACCATATATTTT. Residues: CASRRQGAGNTIYF.